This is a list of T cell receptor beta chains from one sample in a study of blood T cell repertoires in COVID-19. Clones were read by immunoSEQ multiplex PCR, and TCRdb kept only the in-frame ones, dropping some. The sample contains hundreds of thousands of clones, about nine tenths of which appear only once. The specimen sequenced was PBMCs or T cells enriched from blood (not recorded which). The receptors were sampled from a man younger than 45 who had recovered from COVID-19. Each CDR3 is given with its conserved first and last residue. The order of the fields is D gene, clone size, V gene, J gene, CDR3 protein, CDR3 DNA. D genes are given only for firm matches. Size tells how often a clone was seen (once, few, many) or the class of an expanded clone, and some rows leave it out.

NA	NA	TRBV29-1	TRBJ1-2	CSVDSAGPANYGYTF	TGCAGCGTTGACTCCGCAGGGCCTGCTAACTATGGCTACACCTTC
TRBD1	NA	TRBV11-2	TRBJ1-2	CASSSGTGIYGYTF	TGTGCCAGCAGCTCCGGGACAGGGATCTATGGCTACACCTTC
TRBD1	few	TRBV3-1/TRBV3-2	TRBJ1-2	CASSPGQGVLDYGYTF	TGTGCCAGCAGCCCGGGACAGGGAGTGCTGGACTATGGCTACACCTTC
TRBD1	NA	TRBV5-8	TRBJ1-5	CASSRQGGIGSNQPQHF	TGTGCCAGCAGCCGACAGGGAGGTATAGGTAGCAATCAGCCCCAGCATTTT
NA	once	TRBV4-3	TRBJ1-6	CASSQYTDSPLHF	TGCGCCAGCAGCCAGTACACCGATTCACCCCTCCACTTT
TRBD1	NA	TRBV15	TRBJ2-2	CATREDRGPTGELFF	TGTGCCACCAGAGAAGACAGGGGGCCGACCGGGGAGCTGTTTTTT
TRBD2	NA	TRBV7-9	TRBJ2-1	CASSLISGKDLYNEQFF	TGTGCCAGCAGCTTAATTAGCGGGAAGGATCTATACAATGAGCAGTTCTTC
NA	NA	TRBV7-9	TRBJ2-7	CASSAILTGGSYEQYF	TGTGCCAGCAGCGCAATACTTACAGGTGGCAGCTACGAGCAGTACTTC
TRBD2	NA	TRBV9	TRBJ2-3	CASSGSLAGGPRLADTQYF	TGTGCCAGCAGCGGCTCCCTAGCGGGGGGGCCCAGGTTAGCAGATACGCAGTATTTT
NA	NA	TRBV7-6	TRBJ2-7	CASSLSTGHSGEQYF	TGTGCCAGCAGCTTAAGTACGGGTCACAGCGGCGAGCAGTACTTC
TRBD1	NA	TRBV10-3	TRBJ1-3	CAISDPGQGLDTIYF	TGTGCCATCAGTGATCCGGGACAGGGGTTAGACACCATATATTTT
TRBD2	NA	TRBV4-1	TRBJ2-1	CASSPGASGTKPYNEQFF	TGCGCCAGCAGCCCAGGGGCTAGCGGGACCAAACCCTACAATGAGCAGTTCTTC
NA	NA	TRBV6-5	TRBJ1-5	CASSPLGRQQPQHF	TGTGCCAGCAGTCCATTAGGGCGACAGCAGCCCCAGCATTTT
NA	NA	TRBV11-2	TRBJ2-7	CASSSYYEQYF	TGTGCCAGCAGCTCTTACTACGAGCAGTACTTC
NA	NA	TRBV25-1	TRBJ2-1	CASSEYRRSSYNEQFF	TGTGCCAGCAGTGAATATCGGAGGAGCTCCTACAATGAGCAGTTCTTC
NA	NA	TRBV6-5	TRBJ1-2	CASSPKFSYGYTF	TGTGCCAGCAGCCCCAAGTTTAGCTATGGCTACACCTTC
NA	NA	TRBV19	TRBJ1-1	CASSPTDRNTEAFF	TGTGCCAGTAGTCCGACGGACAGGAACACTGAAGCTTTCTTT
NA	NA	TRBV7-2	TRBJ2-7	CASSLTGYEQYF	TGTGCCAGCAGCTTAACGGGCTACGAGCAGTACTTC
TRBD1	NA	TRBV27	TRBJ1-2	CASGSQGALGYTF	TGTGCCAGCGGCAGTCAGGGGGCGCTTGGCTACACCTTC
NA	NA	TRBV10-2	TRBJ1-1	CASSDDSRPRPVFRAFF	TGCGCCAGCAGTGATGACAGTCGACCTCGTCCCGTTTTTAGAGCTTTCTTT
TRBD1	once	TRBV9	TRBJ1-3	CASSGDRGLGNTIYF	TGTGCCAGCAGCGGAGACAGGGGGCTTGGAAACACCATATATTTT
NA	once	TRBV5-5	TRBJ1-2	CASSLASGSAYGYTF	TGTGCCAGCAGCTTGGCATCCGGGTCCGCGTATGGCTACACCTTC
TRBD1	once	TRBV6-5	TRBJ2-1	CASSYRGQGGNEQFF	TGTGCCAGCAGTTACAGGGGACAGGGAGGCAATGAGCAGTTCTTC
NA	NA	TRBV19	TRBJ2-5	CASQGLQETQYF	TGTGCCAGTCAGGGGCTCCAAGAGACCCAGTACTTC
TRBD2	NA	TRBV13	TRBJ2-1	CASSSRAGGAYNEQFF	TGTGCCAGCAGCTCCAGAGCGGGGGGAGCGTACAATGAGCAGTTCTTC
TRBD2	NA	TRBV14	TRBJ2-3	CASSPYLAAIGDTQYF	TGTGCCAGCAGCCCTTACCTAGCGGCGATAGGAGATACGCAGTATTTT
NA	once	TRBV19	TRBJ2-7	CASSIRATLSVYEQYF	TGTGCCAGTAGTATCCGAGCGACGTTGAGCGTCTACGAGCAGTACTTC
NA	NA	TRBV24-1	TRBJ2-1	CATSGGELTYNEQFF	TGTGCCACCAGTGGGGGGGAGTTGACCTACAATGAGCAGTTCTTC
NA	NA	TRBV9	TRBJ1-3	CASSEGEPGNTIYF	TGTGCCAGCAGCGAGGGGGAACCTGGAAACACCATATATTTT
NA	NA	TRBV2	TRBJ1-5	CASSFTGNQPQHF	TGTGCCAGCAGCTTTACAGGGAATCAGCCCCAGCATTTT
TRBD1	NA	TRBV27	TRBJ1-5	CATRTGDRNQPQHF	TGTGCCACCCGAACAGGGGATAGGAATCAGCCCCAGCATTTT
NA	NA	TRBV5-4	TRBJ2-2	CASSPRGGGQTGELFF	TGTGCCAGCAGCCCCAGGGGCGGGGGACAAACCGGGGAGCTGTTTTTT
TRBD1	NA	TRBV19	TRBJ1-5	CASRGTEDSNQPQHF	TGTGCCAGTAGAGGGACAGAAGATAGCAATCAGCCCCAGCATTTT
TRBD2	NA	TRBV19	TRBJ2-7	CASSTPSGGSDEQYF	TGTGCCAGTAGTACCCCCTCGGGAGGATCGGACGAGCAGTACTTC
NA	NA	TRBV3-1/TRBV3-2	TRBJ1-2	CASSSQNYGYTF	TGTGCCAGCAGCTCCCAAAACTATGGCTACACCTTC
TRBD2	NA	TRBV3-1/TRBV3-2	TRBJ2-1	CASSPTSSGSSFEQFF	TGTGCCAGCAGCCCAACTTCTAGCGGGAGTTCCTTTGAGCAGTTCTTC
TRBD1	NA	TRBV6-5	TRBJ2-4	CASSYWSGGYIQYF	TGTGCCAGCAGTTACTGGTCAGGGGGCTACATTCAGTACTTC
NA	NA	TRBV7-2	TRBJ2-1	CASSLIRGYYNEQFF	TGTGCCAGCAGCTTAATAAGGGGCTACTACAATGAGCAGTTCTTC
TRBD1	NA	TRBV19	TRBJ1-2	CASSVPDRARGYTF	TGTGCCAGTAGCGTCCCCGACAGGGCTCGGGGCTACACCTTC
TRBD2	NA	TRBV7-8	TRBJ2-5	CASSPRREIWETQYF	TGTGCCAGCAGCCCTCGGCGGGAGATTTGGGAGACCCAGTACTTC
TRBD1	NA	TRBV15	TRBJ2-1	CATSRERTGPYNEQFF	TGTGCCACCAGCAGAGAGAGGACAGGGCCTTACAATGAGCAGTTCTTC
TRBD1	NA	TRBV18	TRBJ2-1	CASSSGTDDEQFF	TGTGCCAGCTCATCCGGGACAGACGATGAGCAGTTCTTC
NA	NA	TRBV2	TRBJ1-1	CASSVRDRFGPFENTEAFF	TGTGCCAGCAGTGTGAGAGACAGGTTTGGTCCGTTTGAGAACACTGAAGCTTTCTTT
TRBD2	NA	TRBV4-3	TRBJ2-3	CASSLASASGNADTQYF	TGCGCCAGCAGCCTAGCTTCTGCTAGCGGGAACGCAGATACGCAGTATTTT
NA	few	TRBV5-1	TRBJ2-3	CASSFRDTQYF	TGCGCCAGCAGCTTTCGGGATACGCAGTATTTT